The table lists the clone carrying this T cell receptor (beta chain) with a few counts. The length of the CDR3 is 12 residues. With 0 bases removed from V and 7 bases from J, the gap between germline ends came to 4 bases. CDR1 and CDR2 (germline): MNHEY, SVGEGT. Sample-barcoded 5' priming and a J-beta primer mix drove a second PCR of about 6 to 11 cycles. TCRdb processed the 5' RACE reads anew with MiXCR; each CDR3 protein has one entry. The table has some 1.4 million distinct CDR3 sequences, around 42% seen once. This sample is drawn from a study of blood T cells in healthy people across ages. The sample consisted of blood. This sequence was found in a young woman in good health. This chain connects TRBV6-2 or TRBV6-3 to TRBJ2-1; D gene uncertain. The CDR3 is CASSYSQNEQFF. CDR3 sequence (DNA): TGTGCCAGCAGTTACTCCCAGAATGAGCAGTTCTTC.